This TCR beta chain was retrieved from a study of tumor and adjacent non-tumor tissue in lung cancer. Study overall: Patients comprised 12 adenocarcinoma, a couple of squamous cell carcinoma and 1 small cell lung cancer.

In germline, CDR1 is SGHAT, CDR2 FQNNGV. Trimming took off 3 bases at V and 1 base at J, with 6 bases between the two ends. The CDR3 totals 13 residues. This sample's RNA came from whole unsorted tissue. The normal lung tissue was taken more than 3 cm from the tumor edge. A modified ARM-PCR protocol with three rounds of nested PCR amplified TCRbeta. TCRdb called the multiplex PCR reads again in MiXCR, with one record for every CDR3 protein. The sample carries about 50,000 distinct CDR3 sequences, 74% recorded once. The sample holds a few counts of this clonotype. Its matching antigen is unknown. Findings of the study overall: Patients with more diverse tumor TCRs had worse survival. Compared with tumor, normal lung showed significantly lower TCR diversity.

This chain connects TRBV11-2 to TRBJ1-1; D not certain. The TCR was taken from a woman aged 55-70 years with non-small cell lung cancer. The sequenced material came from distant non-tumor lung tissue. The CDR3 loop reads CASSFTGNTEAFF. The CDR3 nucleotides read TGTGCCAGCAGCTTCACGGGGAACACTGAAGCTTTCTTT.